Shown below are 3 T cell receptor beta chains from a single sample sequenced in a study of blood T cell repertoires in COVID-19 (dated by TCRdb to about 2020). Receptor libraries were prepared by the immunoSEQ multiplex PCR assay. TCRdb holds this immuneACCESS table with in-frame rearrangements only. Some clones are missing; in checked studies, unresolved V genes explain under half, and the rest has no known cause. This sample comprises 55,000 to 65,000 clones, under 85% of them detected only once. The ten biggest clones cover approximately 3% of the sample. Sequencing was carried out using peripheral blood. The source of these receptors is a man aged 60 to 69 with acute or convalescent COVID-19.

V is TRBV19 and J is TRBJ1-2; TRBD1 matches 7 bases. Germline V lookup: CDR1 LNHDA, CDR2 SQIVND (reference sequence). V dropped 4 bases and J dropped 2; count of bases not matched to a gene: 1. This CDR3 has 13 amino acids. This CDR3 is CASSKGANYGYTF. DNA of the CDR3: TGTGCCAGTAGTAAGGGGGCAAACTATGGCTACACCTTC.

This chain links TRBV12-5 with TRBJ2-5; tentative D call: TRBD2 (5 bases). Germline-derived CDR1 and CDR2 are LGHNT and FRNRAP. Trimming took 0 bases from V and 7 from J, leaving 6 bases between them. The CDR3 spans 12 residues. The DNA of the CDR3 is TGTGCTAGTGGTTTGGTAAGCGGGACCCAGTACTTC. It translates to CASGLVSGTQYF.

The V and J genes are TRBV7-2 and TRBJ2-5, with a weak D call TRBD2 (5 bases). Trimming stripped 2 bases from V and 4 bases from J, with 17 bases between. The germline gives CDR1 SGHTA, CDR2 FQGNSA. The CDR3 covers 16 residues. In DNA form, the CDR3 reads TGTGCCAGCAGCTTAACTGTAATAGTACGGGGAGAGACCCAGTACTTC. It translates to CASSLTVIVRGETQYF.